This T cell receptor (beta chain) was sequenced during a study of cytomegalovirus exposure and HLA in healthy donors. About the research overall: A prior study identified some 100 million unique TCR beta sequences from about 180 million T cells.

This CDR3 is 17 amino acids long. The V and J ends lost 5 bases and 6 bases, in that order; junction bases with no gene match: 12. Germline-derived CDR1 and CDR2 are MNHEY and SMNVEV (reference sequence). Whole-study findings and limits: Follow-up analysis later connected one missense variant in DCLRE1C with trimming of TCR beta V- and J-genes. When analyzed later, the rates of TCR association showed variation by HLA locus, with DRB1 the most and HLA-C the fewest.

The PCR contained 60 Vbeta and 13 Jbeta primers. TCRdb's table, derived via immunoSEQ multiplex PCR, lists solely in-frame clones and lacks some. In the table there are 150,000 to 200,000 clones, around three quarters of which are singletons. Points on this clone: The antigen is undetermined.

The clonotype originates from a woman aged 50 to 65 in good health and CMV-seronegative. The chain employs TRBV27 and TRBJ2-3, with 12 bases aligning to TRBD2. The sequenced material came from PBMCs. The CDR3 DNA reads as TGTGCCAGCAGTCGGGGACTAGCGGGCGGCCGTGGGGATACGCAGTATTTT. Translating gives CASSRGLAGGRGDTQYF.